These T cell receptor beta chains were read from a single sample in a study of OX40 agonist ivuxolimab in advanced cancers. Libraries were prepared by immunoSEQ multiplex PCR; TCRdb keeps only in-frame clonotypes and omits some of them. The repertoire holds 25,000 to 35,000 clones, with about 77% as singletons. Sequences were derived from CD4+ or CD8+ T cells sorted from blood, sampled in a trial of the OX40 agonist ivuxolimab. These TCRs come from an adult with an advanced solid tumor such as melanoma, head and neck, liver or kidney cancer. The CDR3 runs from the conserved cysteine through the conserved F or W. The order of the fields is D gene, V gene, clone size, J gene, CDR3 protein, CDR3 DNA. The D gene is left open where the match is weak. Some rows mark clone size as missing; the rest say once, few, many or name a class of expanded clone.

>-|TRBV7-9|-|TRBJ1-1
CASSSDGVTEAFF
TGTGCCAGCAGCTCGGATGGGGTCACTGAAGCTTTCTTT
>-|TRBV6-5|-|TRBJ2-1
CASSYSGATNEQFF
TGTGCCAGCAGTTACTCGGGAGCTACCAATGAGCAGTTCTTC
>TRBD1|TRBV4-1|once|TRBJ1-4
CASSLGTVNEKLFF
TGCGCCAGCAGCCTCGGGACAGTCAATGAAAAACTGTTTTTT
>TRBD2|TRBV7-9|-|TRBJ2-3
CASSPRLAGGTDTQYF
TGTGCCAGCAGCCCTCGACTAGCGGGGGGGACAGATACGCAGTATTTT
>-|TRBV11-1|once|TRBJ1-1
CASSFEQGWTEAFF
TGTGCCAGCAGCTTTGAGCAGGGGTGGACTGAAGCTTTCTTT
>-|TRBV28|-|TRBJ1-5
CASSFWRHQPQHF
TGTGCCAGCAGTTTTTGGCGTCATCAGCCCCAGCATTTT
>TRBD1|TRBV6-1|-|TRBJ1-1
CASSNVQGITEAFF
TGTGCCAGCAGTAATGTACAGGGGATCACTGAAGCTTTCTTT
>TRBD1|TRBV18|-|TRBJ2-7
CASSSTEGQGAYEQYF
TGTGCCAGCTCATCAACGGAAGGACAGGGTGCCTACGAGCAGTACTTC
>-|TRBV6-5|once|TRBJ1-1
CASSPLDSYDTEAFF
TGTGCCAGCAGCCCCTTGGACAGTTACGACACTGAAGCTTTCTTT
>-|TRBV19|few|TRBJ2-7
CASREKDSPTYEQYF
TGTGCCAGTAGGGAGAAGGACAGTCCTACCTACGAGCAGTACTTC
>-|TRBV19|-|TRBJ2-7
CASSIWSGNEQYF
TGTGCCAGTAGTATTTGGTCGGGAAACGAGCAGTACTTC
>-|TRBV7-9|-|TRBJ1-1
CASSLDPGAGTEAFF
TGTGCCAGCAGCTTAGACCCGGGGGCGGGCACTGAAGCTTTCTTT
>-|TRBV10-3|-|TRBJ2-1
CAISEGANEQFF
TGTGCCATCAGTGAGGGGGCCAATGAGCAGTTCTTC
>-|TRBV7-8|-|TRBJ2-1
CASSFVQGGRNEQFF
TGTGCCAGCAGCTTTGTACAGGGAGGGCGGAATGAGCAGTTCTTC
>-|TRBV5-6|-|TRBJ2-5
CAASVAGTETQYF
TGTGCCGCTTCAGTGGCAGGGACAGAGACCCAGTACTTC
>-|TRBV9|-|TRBJ2-2
CASSVASTGGELFF
TGTGCCAGCAGCGTAGCCTCGACAGGCGGGGAGCTGTTTTTT
>-|TRBV4-3|few|TRBJ1-4
CASSQDGAGLGTNEKLFF
TGCGCCAGCAGCCAAGATGGGGCCGGGTTAGGAACTAATGAAAAACTGTTTTTT
>TRBD1|TRBV27|-|TRBJ2-2
CASSPWTGDTGELFF
TGTGCCAGCAGCCCCTGGACAGGGGACACCGGGGAGCTGTTTTTT
>-|TRBV4-3|-|TRBJ1-1
CASSQITAGDTEAFF
TGCGCCAGCAGCCAAATAACGGCCGGGGACACTGAAGCTTTCTTT
>-|TRBV11-1|once|TRBJ1-4
CASSHSREKLFF
TGTGCCAGCAGCCACTCCAGGGAAAAACTGTTTTTT
>-|TRBV6-5|medium-sized|TRBJ2-3
CASSRGFTDTQYF
TGTGCCAGCAGTCGAGGGTTCACAGATACGCAGTATTTT
>TRBD2|TRBV5-8|-|TRBJ2-5
CASSPMRGEQETQYF
TGTGCCAGCAGCCCCATGCGGGGGGAACAAGAGACCCAGTACTTC
>TRBD1|TRBV18|-|TRBJ2-5
CASSPGQNQETQYF
TGTGCCAGCTCACCGGGACAGAACCAAGAGACCCAGTACTTC
>-|TRBV4-1|-|TRBJ2-4
CASSQGQGSQNIQYF
TGCGCCAGCAGCCAAGGTCAGGGGTCCCAAAACATTCAGTACTTC
>-|TRBV19|-|TRBJ2-7
CASSDSYEQYF
TGTGCCAGTAGTGACTCCTACGAGCAGTACTTC
>-|TRBV7-6|-|TRBJ1-5
CASSLAGGGQPQHF
TGTGCCAGCAGCTTAGCAGGGGGAGGTCAGCCCCAGCATTTT
>-|TRBV6-5|-|TRBJ1-5
CASRQQGNSNQPQHF
TGTGCCAGCAGACAACAGGGAAATAGCAATCAGCCCCAGCATTTT
>-|TRBV30|-|TRBJ1-4
CALESNGAEKLFF
TGTGCCTTGGAGTCCAACGGCGCGGAAAAACTGTTTTTT
>TRBD1|TRBV6-5|-|TRBJ1-1
CASTWGQGLPEAFF
TGTGCCAGCACGTGGGGACAGGGGCTCCCCGAAGCTTTCTTT
>TRBD2|TRBV5-1|-|TRBJ2-3
CASSLTSGGPRLSTDTQYF
TGCGCCAGCAGCTTGACTAGCGGGGGGCCCCGACTTTCCACAGATACGCAGTATTTT
>-|TRBV2|-|TRBJ2-4
CASDIGGNIQYF
TGTGCCAGCGATATTGGGGGAAACATTCAGTACTTC
>-|TRBV10-2|-|TRBJ2-7
CASSFSVYEQYF
TGCGCCAGCAGCTTTAGTGTCTACGAGCAGTACTTC
>-|TRBV27|-|TRBJ2-7
CASSPFGMDYEQYF
TGTGCCAGCAGCCCCTTTGGAATGGACTACGAGCAGTACTTC
>TRBD1|TRBV4-3|-|TRBJ1-1
CASSQAGTGTEAFF
TGCGCCAGCAGCCAGGCCGGGACAGGCACTGAAGCTTTCTTT
>-|TRBV4-3|-|TRBJ2-7
CASSQYKGPHYEQYF
TGCGCCAGCAGCCAATATAAGGGACCGCACTACGAGCAGTACTTC
>TRBD1|TRBV7-6|-|TRBJ2-7
CASSVTGGYEQYF
TGTGCCAGCAGCGTGACAGGGGGCTACGAGCAGTACTTC
>TRBD2|TRBV2|-|TRBJ2-3
CASSEPGGGGLTDTQYF
TGTGCCAGCAGTGAACCGGGCGGGGGGGGCCTCACAGATACGCAGTATTTT
>TRBD2|TRBV7-6|once|TRBJ2-5
CASSAGGGDQETQYF
TGTGCCAGCAGCGCGGGAGGGGGGGACCAAGAGACCCAGTACTTC